The 13 T cell receptor beta chains reported below all come from one sample, sequenced in a study of identical twins. MiXCR, run by TCRdb on the 5' RACE reads, gives a single entry per CDR3 protein. The table records roughly 260,000 distinct CDR3 sequences, about 14% of them present only once. The sequencing input was memory (CD45RO+) T cells sorted from blood. The receptors were sampled from a young woman in good health.

The genes are TRBV18 and TRBJ2-1; either TRBD1 or TRBD2 may fit D (6 bases each). Trimming took 3 bases from V and 8 from J, leaving 20 bases between them. The CDR3 has 16 residues. CDR1 KGHSH and CDR2 LQKENI come from the germline V gene. CDR3 protein: CASSPPGHSWGDEQFF. The DNA for the CDR3 is TGTGCCAGCTCACCCCCGGGACATTCCTGGGGGGATGAGCAGTTCTTC. Combining the CDR3 with reference TRBV18 and TRBJ2-1 gives the whole variable domain NAGVMQNPRHLVRRRGQEARLRCSPMKGHSHVYWYRQLPEEGLKFMVYLQKENIIDESGMPKERFSAEFPKEGPSILRIQQVVRGDSAAYFCASSPPGHSWGDEQFFGPGTRLTVL.

A word on this clonotype: The DNA is omitted, as the CDR3 cannot be located on it reliably, and the CDR3 follows TCRdb's listing. The genes are TRBV4-3 and TRBJ1-2. CDR1 is LGHNA and CDR2 is YSLEER in the germline V gene. Including both end residues, the CDR3 is 14 amino acids long. The CDR3 sequence is CASSQDRDFRGYTF.

This clonotype was counted many times. The V gene is TRBV12-3 or TRBV12-4, the J gene TRBJ2-3, with 10 bases lining up with TRBD1. The CDR3 length is 15 residues. Trimming removed 5 bases from V and 4 bases from J; junction bases left unmatched: 6. The CDR3 DNA is TGTGCCAGCAGTCGGGACAGGGGCATTGCAGATACGCAGTATTTT. This translates into CASSRDRGIADTQYF.

Only a few counts were recorded for this clonotype. The chain has TRBV29-1 and TRBJ1-1; possible D gene TRBD1, 5 bases. Per germline, CDR1 SQVTM and CDR2 ANQGSEA. CDR3 size: 12 residues. V dropped 7 bases and J dropped 4 bases, with 13 bases sitting between them. CDR3 sequence (DNA): TGCAGCGGTGGGGGGGTTGGCACTGAAGCTTTCTTT. It specifies CSGGGVGTEAFF.

This clonotype was observed a few times. The chain carries TRBV5-4 and TRBJ2-3; D may correspond to TRBD1 or TRBD2 (5 bases each). Between the trimmed V and J ends, which lost 7 bases and 2 bases, there was a span of 20 bases. The germline CDR1 and CDR2 sequences are SGHNT and YYREEE (reference sequence). This CDR3 has 16 amino acids. Here the CDR3 DNA reads TGTGCCAGCGGCCCTCCGGGGCGCAGATCCACAGATACGCAGTATTTT. Protein: CASGPPGRRSTDTQYF.

This clonotype has only a few counts. The V and J genes are TRBV5-1 and TRBJ2-7, with D uncertain. V was shortened by 3 bases and J by 7 bases, with 23 bases between the two germline ends. Germline-derived CDR1 and CDR2 are SGHRS and YFSETQ. The length of the CDR3 is 16 residues. The CDR3 coding sequence is TGCGCCAGCAGCTCGGTCCCGGGTTCCCGCACCAAGGAGCAGTACTTC. This sequence encodes CASSSVPGSRTKEQYF.

This clonotype was detected a few times. The chain employs TRBV15 and TRBJ1-6; TRBD1 might be the D (5 bases). Per the germline V gene, CDR1 is LNHNV and CDR2 is YYDKDF (reference sequence). V gave up 8 bases and J gave up 9 bases, with 17 bases separating them. There are 14 residues in the CDR3. The DNA of the CDR3 is TGTGCCACCGCCAGGGACCTCCGGGGTTCACCCCTCCACTTT. This gives the protein CATARDLRGSPLHF.

This clonotype was observed at least ten times. The chain recombines TRBV30 with TRBJ2-5, with 10 bases fitting TRBD2. The CDR3 has 14 residues. J lost 1 base, V lost 7 bases, and 6 bases had no gene match. Germline values: CDR1 GTSNPN, CDR2 SVGIG (reference sequence). Written as DNA, the CDR3 is TGTGCCTTCGCCGGGACTAGCGTCCAAGAGACCCAGTACTTC. The encoded protein is CAFAGTSVQETQYF. The full variable domain, with the rest looked up from reference TRBV30 and TRBJ2-5, is SQTIHQWPATLVQPVGSPLSLECTVEGTSNPNLYWYRQAAGRGLQLLFYSVGIGQISSEVPQNLSASRPQDRQFILSSKKLLLSDSGFYLCAFAGTSVQETQYFGPGTRLLVL.

This clonotype was detected ten times or more. The chain employs TRBV25-1 and TRBJ2-6; D is unclear. Trimming removed 3 bases from V and 0 bases from J, with 0 bases in between. Germline values: CDR1 MGHDK, CDR2 SYGVNS. The CDR3 length is 13 residues. CDR3 sequence (DNA): TGTGCCAGCAGTGACTCTGGGGCCAACGTCCTGACTTTC. Its protein product is CASSDSGANVLTF. Based on the CDR3 plus reference TRBV25-1 and TRBJ2-6, the full variable domain is EADIYQTPRYLVIGTGKKITLECSQTMGHDKMYWYQQDPGMELHLIHYSYGVNSTEKGDLSSESTVSRIRTEHFPLTLESARPSHTSQYLCASSDSGANVLTFGAGSRLTVL.

This sequence joins TRBV25-1 and TRBJ1-1; 7 nucleotides match TRBD1. Trimming removed 1 base from V and 3 bases from J; junction bases left unmatched: 8. Germline-derived CDR1 and CDR2 are MGHDK and SYGVNS. This CDR3 is built from 16 residues. The CDR3 DNA reads as TGTGCCAGCAGTGAATCCGGACAGGCAGGTTACACTGAAGCTTTCTTT. As protein: CASSESGQAGYTEAFF. The full variable domain, in which reference TRBV25-1 and TRBJ1-1 provide the parts outside the CDR3, is EADIYQTPRYLVIGTGKKITLECSQTMGHDKMYWYQQDPGMELHLIHYSYGVNSTEKGDLSSESTVSRIRTEHFPLTLESARPSHTSQYLCASSESGQAGYTEAFFGQGTRLTVV.

This clonotype was seen at least ten times. This chain links TRBV30 with TRBJ2-5; D uncertain. Germline V gives CDR1 GTSNPN, CDR2 SVGIG (reference sequence). Trimming took 3 bases from V and 5 from J, leaving 10 bases between them. This CDR3 spans 12 amino acids. The DNA of the CDR3 is TGTGCCTGGAGATACCCCTGGGAGACCCAGTACTTC. This codes for CAWRYPWETQYF. Combining the CDR3 with reference TRBV30 and TRBJ2-5 gives the whole variable domain SQTIHQWPATLVQPVGSPLSLECTVEGTSNPNLYWYRQAAGRGLQLLFYSVGIGQISSEVPQNLSASRPQDRQFILSSKKLLLSDSGFYLCAWRYPWETQYFGPGTRLLVL.

V usage is TRBV15 and J usage is TRBJ2-5, with D possibly matching TRBD1 (5 bases). Trimming stripped 4 bases from V and 1 base from J, with 10 bases between. This CDR3 comprises 14 residues. Germline V gives CDR1 LNHNV, CDR2 YYDKDF (reference sequence). The CDR3 DNA is TGTGCCACCAGCATGCCGACAGCCCAAGAGACCCAGTACTTC. Its translation is CATSMPTAQETQYF.

The rearrangement uses TRBV5-1 and TRBJ2-3; TRBD2 is a possible D gene (7 bases). Germline V CDR1 and CDR2: SGHRS, YFSETQ. The V end lost 4 bases, the J end lost 6 bases, and 12 bases lay between the germline ends. The CDR3 consists of 13 residues. The CDR3 spells CASSGGARDTQYF. CDR3 in DNA: TGCGCCAGCAGCGGGGGGGCGAGGGATACGCAGTATTTT.